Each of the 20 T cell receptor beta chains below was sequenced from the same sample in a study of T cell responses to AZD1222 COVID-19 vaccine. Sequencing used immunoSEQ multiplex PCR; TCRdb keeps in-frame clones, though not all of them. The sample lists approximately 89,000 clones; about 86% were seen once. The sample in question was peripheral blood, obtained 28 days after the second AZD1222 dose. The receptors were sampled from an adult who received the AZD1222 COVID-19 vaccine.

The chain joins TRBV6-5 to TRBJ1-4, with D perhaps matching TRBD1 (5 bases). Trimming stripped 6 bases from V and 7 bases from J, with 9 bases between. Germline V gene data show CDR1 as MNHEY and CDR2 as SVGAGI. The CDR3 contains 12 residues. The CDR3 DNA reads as TGTGCCAGCAGAGGGGAGGGTGAAAAACTGTTTTTT. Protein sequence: CASRGEGEKLFF.

The CDR3 sequence: CASSTQGAHTEAFF. In DNA form, the CDR3 reads TGTGCCAGCAGTACACAGGGGGCCCACACTGAAGCTTTCTTT. The chain employs TRBV27 and TRBJ1-1; 9 bases fit TRBD1. Germline-derived CDR1 and CDR2 are MNHEY and SMNVEV (reference sequence). V lost 5 bases, J lost 3 bases, and 4 bases stayed unmatched. The CDR3 has 14 residues.

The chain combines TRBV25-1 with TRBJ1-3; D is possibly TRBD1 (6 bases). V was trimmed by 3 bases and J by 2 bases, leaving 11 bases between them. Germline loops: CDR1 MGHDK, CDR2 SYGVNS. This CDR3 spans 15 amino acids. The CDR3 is CASSDWGATGNTIYF. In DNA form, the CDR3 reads TGTGCCAGCAGTGATTGGGGGGCGACTGGAAACACCATATATTTT.

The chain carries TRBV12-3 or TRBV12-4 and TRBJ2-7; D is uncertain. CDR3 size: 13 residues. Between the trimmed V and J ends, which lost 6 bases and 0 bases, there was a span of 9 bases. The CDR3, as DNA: TGTGCCAGCAGCCCCATGAGCTCCTACGAGCAGTACTTC. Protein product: CASSPMSSYEQYF.

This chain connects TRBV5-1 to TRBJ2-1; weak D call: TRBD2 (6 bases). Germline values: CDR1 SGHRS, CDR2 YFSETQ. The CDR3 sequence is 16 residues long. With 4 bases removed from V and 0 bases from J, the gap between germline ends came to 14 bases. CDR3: CASSPASGLSYNEQFF. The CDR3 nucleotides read TGCGCCAGCAGCCCAGCCAGCGGGCTCTCCTACAATGAGCAGTTCTTC.

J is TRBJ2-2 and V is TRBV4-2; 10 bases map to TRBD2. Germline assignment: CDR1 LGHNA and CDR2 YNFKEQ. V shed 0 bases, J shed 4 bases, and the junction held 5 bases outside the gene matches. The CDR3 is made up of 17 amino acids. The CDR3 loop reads CASSQDSLAGGTGELFF. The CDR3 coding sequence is TGTGCCAGCAGCCAAGATTCTTTAGCGGGAGGCACCGGGGAGCTGTTTTTT.

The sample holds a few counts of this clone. The CDR3 DNA sequence: TGTGCCAGCACGTTCCAGGGCACCACCACCGGGGAGCTGTTTTTT. Translating it yields CASTFQGTTTGELFF. V usage is TRBV7-9 and J usage is TRBJ2-2; possibly TRBD1 for D (5 bases). This CDR3 has 15 amino acids. With 7 bases removed from V and 4 bases from J, the gap between germline ends came to 16 bases. CDR1 is SEHNR, CDR2 FQNEAQ, per germline (reference sequence).

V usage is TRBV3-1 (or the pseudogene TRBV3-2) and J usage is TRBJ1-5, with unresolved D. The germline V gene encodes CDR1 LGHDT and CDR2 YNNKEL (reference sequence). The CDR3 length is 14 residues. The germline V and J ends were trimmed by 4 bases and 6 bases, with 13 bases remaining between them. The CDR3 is CASSPQFPSQPQHF. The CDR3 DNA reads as TGTGCCAGCAGCCCTCAGTTCCCCAGTCAGCCCCAGCATTTT.

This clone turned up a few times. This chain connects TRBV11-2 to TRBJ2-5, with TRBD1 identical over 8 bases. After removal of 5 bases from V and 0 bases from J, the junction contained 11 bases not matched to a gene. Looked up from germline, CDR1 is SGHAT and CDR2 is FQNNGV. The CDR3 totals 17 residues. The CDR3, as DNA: TGTGCCAGCAGCACCCGACAGGGGCCAAGGTACCAAGAGACCCAGTACTTC. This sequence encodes CASSTRQGPRYQETQYF.

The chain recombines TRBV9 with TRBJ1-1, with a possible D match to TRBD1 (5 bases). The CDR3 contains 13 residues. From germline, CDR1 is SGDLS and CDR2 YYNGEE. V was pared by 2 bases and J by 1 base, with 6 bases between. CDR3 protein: CASSVTENTEAFF. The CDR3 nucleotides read TGTGCCAGCAGCGTGACAGAGAACACTGAAGCTTTCTTT.

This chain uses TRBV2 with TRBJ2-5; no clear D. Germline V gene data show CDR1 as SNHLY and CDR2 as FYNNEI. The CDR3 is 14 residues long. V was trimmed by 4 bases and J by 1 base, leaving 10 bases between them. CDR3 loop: CASSGYRSQETQYF. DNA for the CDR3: TGTGCCAGCAGTGGTTATCGCAGCCAAGAGACCCAGTACTTC.

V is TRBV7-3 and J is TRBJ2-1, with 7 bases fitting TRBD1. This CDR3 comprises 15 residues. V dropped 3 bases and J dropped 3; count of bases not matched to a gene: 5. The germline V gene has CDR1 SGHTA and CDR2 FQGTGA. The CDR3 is CASSFRQGNYNEQFF. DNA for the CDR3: TGTGCCAGCAGCTTTAGACAGGGAAACTACAATGAGCAGTTCTTC.

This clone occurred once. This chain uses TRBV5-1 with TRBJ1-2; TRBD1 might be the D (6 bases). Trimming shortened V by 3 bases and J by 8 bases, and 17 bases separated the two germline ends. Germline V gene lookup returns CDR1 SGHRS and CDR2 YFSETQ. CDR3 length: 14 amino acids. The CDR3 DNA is TGCGCCAGCAGCTGGGACACCCAGGGAGGAGGCTACACCTTC. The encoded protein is CASSWDTQGGGYTF.

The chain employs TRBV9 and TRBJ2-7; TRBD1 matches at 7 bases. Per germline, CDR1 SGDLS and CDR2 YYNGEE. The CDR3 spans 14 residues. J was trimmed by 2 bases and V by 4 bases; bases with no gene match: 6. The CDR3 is CASSPGQAAYEQYF. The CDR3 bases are TGTGCCAGCAGCCCAGGACAGGCCGCCTACGAGCAGTACTTC.

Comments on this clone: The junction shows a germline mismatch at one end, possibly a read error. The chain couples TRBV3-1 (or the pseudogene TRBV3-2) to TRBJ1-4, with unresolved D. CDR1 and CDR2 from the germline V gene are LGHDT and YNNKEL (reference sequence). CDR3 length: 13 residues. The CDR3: CASSHLSGENLFF. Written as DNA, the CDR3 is TGTGCCAGCAGCCATCTCTCCGGGGAAAATCTGTTTTTT.

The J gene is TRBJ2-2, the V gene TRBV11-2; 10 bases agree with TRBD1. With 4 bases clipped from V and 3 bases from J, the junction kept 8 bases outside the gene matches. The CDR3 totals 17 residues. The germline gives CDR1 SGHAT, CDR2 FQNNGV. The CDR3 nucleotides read TGTGCCAGCAGCTGGAGCCCGGGACAGGGGTACACCGGGGAGCTGTTTTTT. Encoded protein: CASSWSPGQGYTGELFF.

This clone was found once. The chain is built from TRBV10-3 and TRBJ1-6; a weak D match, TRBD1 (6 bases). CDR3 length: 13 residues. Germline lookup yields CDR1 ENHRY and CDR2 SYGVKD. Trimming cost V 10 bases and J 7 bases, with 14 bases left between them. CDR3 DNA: TGTGCCACCGAGGGGGGGGTAAATTCACCCCTCCACTTT. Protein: CATEGGVNSPLHF.

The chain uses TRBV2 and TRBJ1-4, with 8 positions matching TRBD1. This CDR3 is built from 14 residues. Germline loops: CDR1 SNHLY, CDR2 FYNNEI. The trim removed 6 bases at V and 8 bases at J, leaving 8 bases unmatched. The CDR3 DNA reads TGTGCCAGCAGCTTAAGGACAGGGCTCGAAAAACTGTTTTTT. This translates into CASSLRTGLEKLFF.

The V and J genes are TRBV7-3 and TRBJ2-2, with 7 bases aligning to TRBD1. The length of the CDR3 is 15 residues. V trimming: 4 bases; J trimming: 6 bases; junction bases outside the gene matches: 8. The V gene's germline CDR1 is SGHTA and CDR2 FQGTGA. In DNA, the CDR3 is TGTGCCAGCAGCTCAATATACAGGGGCGCCGGGGAGCTGTTTTTT. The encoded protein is CASSSIYRGAGELFF.

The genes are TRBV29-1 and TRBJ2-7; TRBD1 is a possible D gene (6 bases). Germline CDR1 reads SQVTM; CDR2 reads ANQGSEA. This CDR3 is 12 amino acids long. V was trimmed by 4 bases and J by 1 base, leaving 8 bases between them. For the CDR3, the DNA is TGCAGCGTTGTAGGGGGATCCTACGAGCAGTACTTC. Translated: CSVVGGSYEQYF.